This TCR beta chain was recovered during a study of blood T cells in healthy people across ages. Findings of the study overall: When set beside aged donors, long-lived donors presented more naive CD4+ cells and higher diversity.

The CDR3 loop spans 14 amino acids. With 6 bases removed from V and 9 bases from J, the gap between germline ends came to 15 bases. Together with a sample-barcoded 5' primer, a J-beta primer mix was included in a second PCR lasting about 6 to 12 cycles. TCRdb fed the 5' RACE reads into MiXCR, producing one record per CDR3 protein. The data contain some 1.4 million distinct CDR3 sequences, 42% of them singletons. There were healthy Caucasian individuals from Russia, aged about 6 to 95, serving as donors. Points on this clonotype: Its antigen is not known.

The TCR sequence derives from a woman in her late teens or twenties in good health. Sequenced input: blood. The chain has TRBV12-3 or TRBV12-4 and TRBJ1-6; a weak D match, TRBD1 (6 bases). CDR3 sequence (DNA): TGTGCCAGCAGGACAGGCATCAGCGGTTCACCCCTCCACTTT. Translating it yields CASRTGISGSPLHF.